Listed below are T cell receptor beta chains from one sample, sequenced in a study of shared clonotypes between healthy human individuals. TCRdb keeps only in-frame clones here, not all; method: immunoSEQ multiplex PCR. The sample lists roughly 1,800,000 clones, over 85% seen once, with less than 1.5% in the top ten. The sequenced material came from naive CD8+ T cells sorted from blood. The receptors were sampled from a man younger than 35 in good health. The CDR3 runs from the conserved cysteine through the conserved F or W. The D gene is left open where the match is weak. Rows give clone size only sometimes, using once, few, many, or a class for an expanded clone.

j_gene	len	v_gene	abundance	d_gene	CDR3aa	CDR3nt
TRBJ1-2	12	TRBV13	.	.	CASSSEVPGYTF	TGTGCCAGCAGCTCAGAGGTGCCTGGCTACACCTTC
TRBJ2-7	13	TRBV7-9	.	.	CASSSLPGDEQYF	TGTGCCAGCAGCTCACTCCCGGGAGACGAGCAGTACTTC
TRBJ2-7	14	TRBV7-9	few	.	CASSGLFRTYEQYF	TGTGCCAGCAGTGGCCTCTTCCGCACCTACGAGCAGTACTTC
TRBJ1-5	17	TRBV10-3	.	.	CAISDPMADDSNQPQHF	TGTGCCATCAGTGACCCCATGGCCGACGATAGCAATCAGCCCCAGCATTTT
TRBJ2-7	13	TRBV9	.	TRBD2	CASSVGTSDEQYF	TGTGCCAGCAGCGTAGGGACTAGCGACGAGCAGTACTTC
TRBJ2-1	15	TRBV5-8	.	.	CASSIDGSSYNEQFF	TGTGCCAGCAGTATCGACGGGAGCTCCTACAATGAGCAGTTCTTC
TRBJ2-2	16	TRBV9	.	.	CASSGFRTSNTGELFF	TGTGCCAGCAGCGGATTCAGGACATCGAACACCGGGGAGCTGTTTTTT
TRBJ2-3	14	TRBV27	.	TRBD2	CASSSSGSTDTQYF	TGTGCCAGCAGTTCTAGCGGGAGTACAGATACGCAGTATTTT
TRBJ2-5	14	TRBV28	.	.	CASSLFTDGETQYF	TGTGCCAGCAGTTTGTTTACAGACGGGGAGACCCAGTACTTC
TRBJ2-7	16	TRBV5-4	.	TRBD1	CASSSAPGQDAYEQYF	TGTGCCAGCAGCTCGGCACCGGGACAGGACGCCTACGAGCAGTACTTC
TRBJ2-3	13	TRBV5-1	.	.	CASSWIYTDTQYF	TGCGCCAGCAGCTGGATCTACACAGATACGCAGTATTTT
TRBJ2-2	14	TRBV6-5	.	.	CASSYSPDTGELFF	TGTGCCAGCAGTTACTCCCCGGACACCGGGGAGCTGTTTTTT
TRBJ2-5	15	TRBV25-1	.	.	CASSDFTPWGETQYF	TGTGCCAGCAGTGATTTCACCCCGTGGGGGGAGACCCAGTACTTC
TRBJ1-6	19	TRBV6-4	.	TRBD1	CASSSGTGGVSPYNSPLHF	TGTGCCAGCAGCTCCGGGACAGGGGGCGTTTCGCCCTATAATTCACCCCTCCACTTT
TRBJ2-7	12	TRBV6-6	.	.	CASGGGGGEQYF	TGTGCCAGCGGGGGAGGGGGCGGCGAGCAGTACTTC
TRBJ2-1	16	TRBV5-6	.	TRBD2	CASSLELAGGPGEQFF	TGTGCCAGCAGCTTGGAACTAGCGGGGGGGCCGGGAGAGCAGTTCTTC
TRBJ2-1	21	TRBV4-3	.	TRBD1	CASSLLPGQGAFGTSYNEQFF	TGCGCCAGCAGCCTTTTACCGGGACAGGGGGCTTTCGGGACTAGCTATAATGAGCAGTTCTTC
TRBJ1-1	14	TRBV27	.	.	CASNSQGMNTEAFF	TGTGCCAGCAACTCCCAGGGGATGAACACTGAAGCTTTCTTT
TRBJ2-7	15	TRBV7-9	.	TRBD1	CASSFEGQTLYEQYF	TGTGCCAGCAGCTTCGAGGGACAGACCCTCTACGAGCAGTACTTC
TRBJ2-2	15	TRBV9	.	.	CASTLSGSNTGELFF	TGTGCCAGCACCCTATCTGGGTCGAACACCGGGGAGCTGTTTTTT
TRBJ2-3	15	TRBV6-5	.	.	CASSYFAGSTDTQYF	TGTGCCAGCAGTTACTTCGCGGGAAGCACAGATACGCAGTATTTT
TRBJ2-7	14	TRBV4-1	.	.	CASSQARGSYEQYF	TGCGCCAGCAGCCAAGCTCGGGGTTCCTACGAGCAGTACTTC
TRBJ2-5	17	TRBV28	.	TRBD2	CASRPPGLAVSQETQYF	TGTGCCAGCAGACCTCCGGGACTAGCGGTGAGCCAAGAGACCCAGTACTTC
TRBJ2-7	14	TRBV5-5	once	.	CASSLDGASYEQYF	TGTGCCAGCAGCTTGGACGGGGCGTCCTACGAGCAGTACTTC
TRBJ2-1	15	TRBV7-9	once	TRBD1	CASGEPGQGGNEQFF	TGTGCCAGCGGAGAACCGGGACAGGGGGGCAATGAGCAGTTCTTC
TRBJ2-2	17	TRBV4-1	.	.	CASSQDLGGLNTGELFF	TGCGCCAGCAGCCAAGATTTAGGGGGGTTGAACACCGGGGAGCTGTTTTTT
TRBJ2-7	13	TRBV27	.	.	CASSLAVSYEQYF	TGTGCCAGCAGTCTGGCCGTCTCCTACGAGCAGTACTTC
TRBJ1-6	15	TRBV2	once	.	CASSDRSSYNSPLHF	TGTGCCAGCAGTGATAGGAGCTCCTATAATTCACCCCTCCACTTT
TRBJ2-2	12	TRBV6-5	.	.	CASSPYAGELFF	TGTGCCAGCAGTCCTTACGCCGGGGAGCTGTTTTTT
TRBJ2-3	18	TRBV5-1	.	TRBD2	CASSLVGLAGTSTDTQYF	TGCGCCAGCAGCTTGGTGGGACTAGCGGGGACAAGCACAGATACGCAGTATTTT
TRBJ2-1	15	TRBV9	.	TRBD2	CASSVEAGGPGEQFF	TGTGCCAGCAGCGTAGAAGCGGGGGGGCCGGGTGAGCAGTTCTTC
TRBJ2-1	15	TRBV27	once	TRBD2	CASSLDAGGYNEQFF	TGTGCCAGCAGTTTAGATGCGGGAGGATACAATGAGCAGTTCTTC
TRBJ2-7	12	TRBV27	.	TRBD1	CASSLTGREQYF	TGTGCCAGCAGCCTGACAGGGCGCGAGCAGTACTTC
TRBJ2-7	13	TRBV13	.	.	CASRDRNSYEQYF	TGTGCCAGCAGGGACAGAAACTCCTACGAGCAGTACTTC
TRBJ2-1	15	TRBV7-2	.	.	CASSSRQHGENEQFF	TGTGCCAGCAGCTCGCGACAGCACGGTGAGAATGAGCAGTTCTTC